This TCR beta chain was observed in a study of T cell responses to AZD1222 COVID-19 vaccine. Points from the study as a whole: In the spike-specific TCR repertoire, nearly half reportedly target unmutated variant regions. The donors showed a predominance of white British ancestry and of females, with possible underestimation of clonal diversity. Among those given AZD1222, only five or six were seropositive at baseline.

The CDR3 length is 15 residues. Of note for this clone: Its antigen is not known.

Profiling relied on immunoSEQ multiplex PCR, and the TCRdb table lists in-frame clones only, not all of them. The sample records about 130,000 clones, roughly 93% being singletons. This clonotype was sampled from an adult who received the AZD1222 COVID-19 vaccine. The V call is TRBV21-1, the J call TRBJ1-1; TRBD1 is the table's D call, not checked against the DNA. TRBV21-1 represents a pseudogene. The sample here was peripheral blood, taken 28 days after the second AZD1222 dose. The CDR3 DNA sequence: TGTGCCAGCAGCAAACAGGACAGGGCGGACACTGAAGCTTTCTTT. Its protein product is CASSKQDRADTEAFF.